The clone carrying this TCR beta chain came up many times. Its antigen remains unidentified. These data come from a study of T cells in Graves' hyperthyroidism and ophthalmopathy. General study points: The model forecast ophthalmopathy, anticipating it by a median around 6.5 months before onset. Expanded thyroid clonotypes (above 0.001) were mostly also found in blood.

There were TCR beta CDR3 regions amplified from RNA transcripts. A first-round RT-PCR of the TCR CDR3 used the HTBI primer set. A single record per CDR3 protein comes from TCRdb applying MiXCR to the multiplex PCR reads. The sample has approximately 400,000 distinct CDR3 sequences; around 13% are singletons. Patients having uncontrolled infection, another autoimmune disease, pregnancy or lactation were not included. Looked up from germline, CDR1 is SGHKS and CDR2 is YYEKEE (reference sequence). The CDR3 length is 18 residues. V lost 1 base, J lost 0 bases, and 9 bases stayed unmatched. The sample taken for sequencing was blood. The TCR originated in a woman under 40 with Graves' ophthalmopathy. The rearrangement uses TRBV5-5 and TRBJ1-4, with 7 bases matching TRBD1. In nucleotides, the CDR3 is TGTGCCAGCAGCTTGCTCCCCACAGGGGATACAACTAATGAAAAACTGTTTTTT. It encodes CASSLLPTGDTTNEKLFF.